A selection of T cell receptor beta chains follows, all from one sample in a study of T cells in Graves' hyperthyroidism and ophthalmopathy. TCRdb reprocessed the multiplex PCR reads with MiXCR, giving one entry per CDR3 protein. The sample holds approximately 300,000 distinct CDR3 sequences; approximately 18% are singletons and the top ten take under 40%. Sequencing used blood. The origin of the receptors is a middle-aged man with Graves' ophthalmopathy. The CDR3 runs from the conserved cysteine through the conserved F or W. Fields, in order: clone size, V gene, D gene, J gene, CDR3 DNA, CDR3 protein. A D gene is named only where the DNA matches it firmly. Clone size, where shown, is once, few, many, or a class for clones that have expanded.

.	TRBV5-6	.	TRBJ1-6	TGTGCCAGCAGCGCCAGCCCGGGGACGTTGAGTCTTAATTCACCCCTCCACTTT	CASSASPGTLSLNSPLHF
.	TRBV12-5	.	TRBJ2-7	TGTGCTAGTGGTTTGCCCCGGACAGTCCCCCCGGTCCCGTCCTACGAGCAGTACTTC	CASGLPRTVPPVPSYEQYF
many	TRBV7-6	.	TRBJ2-7	TGTGCCAGCAGCTTAGCGGGCGGGGAGTCCTACGAGCAGTACTTC	CASSLAGGESYEQYF
.	TRBV7-9	.	TRBJ2-4	TGTGCCAGCAGCTTAGATCGGAAAAACATTCAGTACTTC	CASSLDRKNIQYF
.	TRBV7-9	.	TRBJ2-7	TGTGCCAGCAGCCCCCGTTGGGGGAAGGGGTACGAGCAGTACTTC	CASSPRWGKGYEQYF
many	TRBV7-3	.	TRBJ2-3	TGTGCCAGCAGCTTAGACAGCACAGATACGCAGTATTTT	CASSLDSTDTQYF
few	TRBV20-1	TRBD2	TRBJ2-3	TGCAGTGCTGGTAGCGGGAGAGGGGGCACAGATACGCAGTATTTT	CSAGSGRGGTDTQYF
few	TRBV11-2	TRBD1	TRBJ2-4	TGTGCCAGCAGCTTAGTGAGGCTTGACAGGGTGGGAGCCAAAAACATTCAGTACTTC	CASSLVRLDRVGAKNIQYF
few	TRBV29-1	.	TRBJ1-1	TGCAGCGTTGTAGTTGCGGGCATGAACACTGAAGCTTTCTTT	CSVVVAGMNTEAFF
.	TRBV29-1	.	TRBJ2-3	TGCAGCGCGGGGAGTTCCACAGATACGCAGTATTTT	CSAGSSTDTQYF
many	TRBV20-1	.	TRBJ2-3	TGCAGTGCTAGCGTTGGCACAGATACGCAGTATTTT	CSASVGTDTQYF
.	TRBV18	.	TRBJ1-1	TGTGCCAGCTCACGGGAGGGGATGACTGAAGCTTTCTTT	CASSREGMTEAFF
many	TRBV6-1	.	TRBJ1-1	TGTGCCAGCAGCTCGTCGGGTTGGGGACCGAACACTGAAGCTTTCTTT	CASSSSGWGPNTEAFF
.	TRBV27	TRBD1	TRBJ2-7	TGTGCCAGCAGTTGGACAGGGCAAGAGCAGTACTTC	CASSWTGQEQYF
few	TRBV29-1	TRBD1	TRBJ2-1	TGCAGCGTTGGGACAGGGGGCCCTTACAATGAGCAGTTCTTC	CSVGTGGPYNEQFF
few	TRBV5-1	TRBD2	TRBJ2-7	TGCGCCAGCAGCTGGACTAGCGGGAGCTTAAGTAGTTCCTACGAGCAGTACTTC	CASSWTSGSLSSSYEQYF
.	TRBV5-5	.	TRBJ2-1	TGTGCCAGCAGCTTTTGGGACACGACTGTACTGTTGAACAATGAGCAGTTCTTC	CASSFWDTTVLLNNEQFF
.	TRBV6-2/TRBV6-3	TRBD1	TRBJ1-2	TGTGCCAGCGTTCCAGGGGGCGGCTATAACTATGGCTACACCTTC	CASVPGGGYNYGYTF
many	TRBV20-1	.	TRBJ2-2	TGCAGTGCTAGCAGACAGTCGAACACCGGGGAGCTGTTTTTT	CSASRQSNTGELFF
many	TRBV3-1	.	TRBJ2-3	TGTGCCAGCAGCCAAGCGGGCGCTAGCACAGATACGCAGTATTTT	CASSQAGASTDTQYF
many	TRBV20-1	.	TRBJ2-1	TGCAGTGCTAGGGTAATAGCGGAGTCCTACAATGAGCAGTTCTTC	CSARVIAESYNEQFF
.	TRBV28	.	TRBJ1-2	TGTGCCAGCAGCGCACTCGGGTATGGCTACACCTTC	CASSALGYGYTF
many	TRBV3-1	.	TRBJ2-3	TGTGCCAGCAGCCAAGATTGGGGGACCCCAGATACGCAGTATTTT	CASSQDWGTPDTQYF